This T cell receptor beta chain was retrieved from a study of T cell repertoires in cytomegalovirus infection. About the study: Based on public TCR beta signatures, there were indications of CMV infection and of a matching HLA type.

V was pared by 5 bases and J by 1 base, with 6 bases of the junction left unmatched. The germline gives CDR1 SGHTA, CDR2 FQGNSA. The CDR3 length is 17 residues. This clonotype has ten or more counts. The antigen remains unidentified. General study results and limits: Adding up the frequency of public TCR beta families identified people who carried CMV plus the relevant HLA.

TCRdb reanalysed the reads using MiXCR and keeps one entry per CDR3 protein. This sample yields roughly 230,000 distinct CDR3 sequences, of which roughly an eighth are seen a single time; roughly 1.7% belongs to the top ten. The chain carries TRBV7-2 and TRBJ2-5; 14 positions match TRBD2. This receptor was identified in a human donor in good health (CMV status not recorded). Some clones in this sample may be carry-over from other donors' samples. The sequenced sample consisted of PBMCs. CDR3 nucleotides: TGTGCCAGCAGCGAGGGGACTAGCGGGGGTTTCCAAGAGACCCAGTACTTC. Amino acid sequence: CASSEGTSGGFQETQYF.